A selection of T cell receptor beta chains follows, all from one sample in a study of blood T cell repertoires in COVID-19. Repertoires were generated with immunoSEQ multiplex PCR, while TCRdb's copy carries only in-frame clones and drops some. The sample lists some 420,000 clones, around 89% seen once, with around 1.1% in the top ten. What was sequenced was PBMCs or T cells enriched from blood (not recorded which). All receptors derive from a man aged 30-40 years who had recovered from COVID-19. Both conserved end residues are part of each CDR3. D genes are given only for firm matches. A row's size may be missing; if present it is once, few, many or a size class.

size | D | J | V | CDR3 | DNA
NA | NA | TRBJ1-2 | TRBV3-1/TRBV3-2 | CASRWAGGYTF | TGTGCCAGCAGGTGGGCGGGTGGCTACACCTTC
NA | TRBD1 | TRBJ1-4 | TRBV4-1 | CASSQGQGSLPNEKLFF | TGCGCCAGCAGCCAAGGACAGGGAAGCTTACCTAATGAAAAACTGTTTTTT
NA | TRBD1 | TRBJ1-5 | TRBV19 | CASSRTGIQPQHF | TGTGCCAGTAGTAGGACAGGGATACAGCCCCAGCATTTT
NA | NA | TRBJ1-5 | TRBV28 | CASSGDSLANQPQHF | TGTGCCAGCAGCGGGGACTCATTAGCAAATCAGCCCCAGCATTTT
NA | TRBD1 | TRBJ1-1 | TRBV18 | CASSPPDRVSEAFF | TGTGCCAGCTCACCACCGGACAGGGTGTCTGAAGCTTTCTTT
NA | NA | TRBJ1-1 | TRBV9 | CASSVGGGGTEAFF | TGTGCCAGCAGCGTTGGTGGCGGAGGAACTGAAGCTTTCTTT
NA | NA | TRBJ2-6 | TRBV27 | CASRRLGASSGANVLTF | TGTGCCAGCAGACGATTAGGGGCCAGCTCTGGGGCCAACGTCCTGACTTTC
NA | NA | TRBJ1-1 | TRBV2 | CASRPNRETEAFF | TGTGCCAGCAGACCGAACAGGGAAACTGAAGCTTTCTTT
NA | NA | TRBJ2-6 | TRBV6-5 | CASSPGVPGANVLTF | TGTGCCAGCAGCCCAGGGGTCCCTGGGGCCAACGTCCTGACTTTC
NA | NA | TRBJ2-2 | TRBV6-1 | CASSAQLVGNTGELFF | TGTGCCAGCAGTGCTCAACTAGTTGGGAACACCGGGGAGCTGTTTTTT
once | TRBD2 | TRBJ2-2 | TRBV19 | CASSRSSGRVGTGELFF | TGTGCCAGTAGTAGAAGTAGCGGGAGGGTAGGCACCGGGGAGCTGTTTTTT
few | NA | TRBJ1-1 | TRBV2 | CASRQANTEAFF | TGTGCCAGCCGACAGGCGAACACTGAAGCTTTCTTT
NA | NA | TRBJ2-1 | TRBV5-6 | CASSSHINEQFF | TGTGCCAGCAGCTCACATATCAATGAGCAGTTCTTC
NA | NA | TRBJ2-3 | TRBV5-6 | CASSYSPWTGTDTQYF | TGTGCCAGCAGCTATTCCCCTTGGACAGGCACAGATACGCAGTATTTT
NA | NA | TRBJ1-4 | TRBV30 | CAWTGPSTNEKLFF | TGTGCCTGGACAGGCCCTTCAACTAATGAAAAACTGTTTTTT
NA | TRBD1 | TRBJ2-7 | TRBV28 | CASIPRPGTGFFF | TGTGCCAGCATCCCCCGTCCCGGGACAGGGTTTTTCTTC
NA | NA | TRBJ2-1 | TRBV24-1 | CATSDGQIYNEQFF | TGTGCCACCAGTGATGGACAGATCTACAATGAGCAGTTCTTC
NA | TRBD2 | TRBJ2-1 | TRBV6-4 | CASSLLAGPNSYNEQFF | TGTGCCAGCAGCCTGCTAGCGGGGCCGAACTCCTACAATGAGCAGTTCTTC
NA | TRBD1 | TRBJ2-3 | TRBV28 | CASRQGVTDTQYF | TGTGCCAGCAGACAGGGGGTCACAGATACGCAGTATTTT
NA | TRBD1 | TRBJ1-5 | TRBV5-6 | CASSLSGTANQPQHF | TGTGCCAGCAGCTTGAGTGGGACAGCGAATCAGCCCCAGCATTTT
NA | NA | TRBJ2-1 | TRBV6-1 | CASSEASGNEQFF | TGTGCCAGCAGTGAAGCGTCGGGAAATGAGCAGTTCTTC
once | TRBD1 | TRBJ1-1 | TRBV30 | CAWNPGQGKNTEAFF | TGTGCCTGGAACCCGGGACAGGGGAAGAACACTGAAGCTTTCTTT
few | NA | TRBJ1-2 | TRBV28 | CASSVHGLTYGYTF | TGTGCCAGCAGTGTACACGGACTGACCTATGGCTACACCTTC
NA | TRBD1 | TRBJ2-5 | TRBV10-2 | CATGTGGRTQYF | TGCGCCACCGGGACAGGGGGGAGGACCCAGTACTTC
NA | TRBD1 | TRBJ1-4 | TRBV28 | CASSPNWDRNNERLFF | TGTGCCAGCTCCCCAAACTGGGACAGGAATAATGAAAGGCTGTTTTTT
few | NA | TRBJ2-7 | TRBV28 | CASRRQGISYEQYF | TGTGCCAGCAGACGTCAGGGTATCTCCTACGAGCAGTACTTC
NA | NA | TRBJ2-2 | TRBV29-1 | CSVGGLVTGELFF | TGCAGCGTCGGCGGGCTTGTGACCGGGGAGCTGTTTTTT
NA | TRBD1 | TRBJ1-5 | TRBV19 | CASKGTGATYSNQPQHF | TGTGCCAGTAAGGGGACAGGAGCTACTTATAGCAATCAGCCCCAGCATTTT
NA | TRBD2 | TRBJ2-7 | TRBV12-3/TRBV12-4 | CATGGGGNYEQYF | TGTGCCACCGGGGGGGGAGGGAACTACGAGCAGTACTTC
NA | TRBD1 | TRBJ1-2 | TRBV25-1 | CASSEGSGGAYGYTF | TGTGCCAGCAGTGAAGGTTCAGGGGGCGCCTATGGCTACACCTTC
NA | NA | TRBJ1-5 | TRBV28 | CASTLGGDLGQPQHF | TGTGCCAGCACCCTCGGGGGGGACCTGGGTCAGCCCCAGCATTTT
NA | NA | TRBJ1-4 | TRBV9 | CASSVDPLGGEKLFF | TGTGCCAGCAGCGTCGACCCCCTCGGGGGAGAAAAACTGTTTTTT
NA | NA | TRBJ1-2 | TRBV11-2 | CASSLILGSGYTF | TGTGCCAGCAGCTTGATTCTAGGGAGTGGCTACACCTTC
NA | TRBD1 | TRBJ1-1 | TRBV10-3 | CAICQGGNTEAFF | TGTGCCATCTGCCAGGGGGGGAACACTGAAGCTTTCTTT
NA | NA | TRBJ1-5 | TRBV28 | CASNLGHSNQPQHF | TGTGCCAGCAACTTGGGCCATAGCAATCAGCCCCAGCATTTT
NA | NA | TRBJ1-1 | TRBV19 | CASSINPRRGTEAFF | TGTGCCAGTAGTATCAACCCCAGGCGGGGCACTGAAGCTTTCTTT
NA | TRBD2 | TRBJ2-3 | TRBV5-5 | CASSVLPGLAGPTNTQYF | TGTGCCAGCAGCGTCCTACCGGGACTAGCGGGACCGACGAATACGCAGTATTTT
NA | NA | TRBJ2-3 | TRBV10-3 | CAIRDSMDTQYF | TGTGCCATCCGGGACTCCATGGATACGCAGTATTTT
once | NA | TRBJ1-1 | TRBV28 | CASSTDLAQTFF | TGTGCCAGCAGTACTGACTTGGCGCAAACTTTCTTT
once | NA | TRBJ2-1 | TRBV30 | CASRVGRNEQFF | TGTGCCTCCCGGGTCGGGAGAAATGAGCAGTTCTTC
NA | NA | TRBJ2-5 | TRBV7-8 | CASIKTLGETQYF | TGTGCCAGCATCAAGACCCTCGGGGAGACCCAGTACTTC
NA | NA | TRBJ2-5 | TRBV28 | CASSLVAEVAWAWETQYF | TGTGCCAGCAGTTTAGTAGCGGAGGTAGCGTGGGCATGGGAGACCCAGTACTTC
few | NA | TRBJ1-2 | TRBV7-3 | CASSPGTPEANYGYTF | TGTGCCAGCAGCCCGGGGACACCCGAAGCTAACTATGGCTACACCTTC
NA | NA | TRBJ1-1 | TRBV28 | CASSPIAGRGTEAFF | TGTGCCAGCAGCCCGATCGCGGGGCGCGGCACTGAAGCTTTCTTT
NA | TRBD1 | TRBJ1-5 | TRBV4-2 | CASSWDRGSRQPQHF | TGTGCCAGCAGCTGGGACAGGGGGAGTAGACAGCCCCAGCATTTT